Listed below are T cell receptor beta chains from one sample, sequenced in a study of human T cells and chemical hapten exposure. Each CDR3 protein is one row after TCRdb ran MiXCR on the RACE reads. The data contain about 130,000 distinct CDR3 sequences, about 8.2% of them singletons. Sequencing was carried out using whole blood. The receptors originated from a male donor in good health. Some clones in this sample may be carry-over from other donors' samples. The CDR3 runs from the conserved cysteine through the conserved F or W. D genes are given only for firm matches. Where a row states a size, it is once, few, many or the class of an expanded clone; other rows omit it.

clone_size d_call j_call v_call cdr3_nt cdr3_aa
few . TRBJ1-5 TRBV6-6 TGTGCCAGCAGTTACTCAGGACGGAACGATCAGCCCCAGCATTTT CASSYSGRNDQPQHF
few . TRBJ1-4 TRBV7-9 TGTGCCAGCAGCTTAGAAGGGTCAACTAATGAAAAACTGTTTTTT CASSLEGSTNEKLFF
many . TRBJ1-4 TRBV7-8 TGTGCCAGCAGCTTATGGGGAACTAATGAAAAACTGTTTTTT CASSLWGTNEKLFF
many . TRBJ1-3 TRBV20-1 TGCAGTGCTAGTATCAGCTCTGGAAACACCATATATTTT CSASISSGNTIYF
few . TRBJ1-6 TRBV2 TGTGCCAGCAGTGAAAACCATCGGAATTCACCCCTCCACTTT CASSENHRNSPLHF
. . TRBJ2-6 TRBV5-1 TGCGCCAGCAGCGCCCCCTCTGGGGCCAACGTCCTGACTTTC CASSAPSGANVLTF
. TRBD2 TRBJ2-7 TRBV20-1 TGCAGTGCTAGAGATAGGGAGCGGGGGTCGTATAACGAGCAGTACTTC CSARDRERGSYNEQYF
. . TRBJ2-7 TRBV7-2 TGTGCCAGCAGCCCGAAATACGAGCAGTACTTC CASSPKYEQYF
few TRBD1 TRBJ2-5 TRBV6-2/TRBV6-3 TGTGCCAGCAGTTACTCGGACAGGGCTCGGCAAGAGACCCAGTACTTC CASSYSDRARQETQYF
few TRBD2 TRBJ2-7 TRBV4-1 TGCGCCAGCAGCCAAGAGCCCCCGGGACTAGCGGACTACGAGCAGTACTTC CASSQEPPGLADYEQYF
many . TRBJ2-1 TRBV7-6 TGTGCCAGCAGCTCCTGGCCCCAACTGATCTACAATGAGCAGTTCTTC CASSSWPQLIYNEQFF
few . TRBJ2-7 TRBV28 TGTGCCAGCACAGGGGTGGAGTGGGAGCAGTACTTC CASTGVEWEQYF
. TRBD2 TRBJ2-7 TRBV4-1 TGCGCCAGCAGATATAGCGGGAGCTACGAGCAGTACTTC CASRYSGSYEQYF
. TRBD2 TRBJ2-3 TRBV5-1 TGCGCCAGCAGCAGACGGACTAGCGGGAGGCTTTATACGCAGTATTTT CASSRRTSGRLYTQYF
few . TRBJ2-5 TRBV4-2 TGTGCCAGCAGCCAAGACCCGGGACTTCCCAGTACCCAGTACTTC CASSQDPGLPSTQYF
few . TRBJ2-7 TRBV14 TGTGCCAGCAGCCAACTAGAGGGACGGAACTTCTACGAGCAGTACTTC CASSQLEGRNFYEQYF
. . TRBJ2-1 TRBV11-2 TGTGCCAGCAGCTTAGGTACCCTTTCAACTGAGCAGTTCTTC CASSLGTLSTEQFF
. . TRBJ2-4 TRBV15 TGTGCCACCAGCTTAGGTGGGGTTCTAGCCAAAAACATTCAGTACTTC CATSLGGVLAKNIQYF
few . TRBJ1-1 TRBV18 TGTGCCAGCTCACAGATAAACACTGAAGCTTTCTTT CASSQINTEAFF
. . TRBJ1-2 TRBV7-9 TGTGCCAGCAGCTTGGCAGGGGCTGGTGGCTACACCTTC CASSLAGAGGYTF
. . TRBJ1-4 TRBV4-2 TGTGCCAGCAGCCCGAGGGCAGGTTCTTCGACTAATGAAAAACTGTTTTTT CASSPRAGSSTNEKLFF
. TRBD2 TRBJ2-1 TRBV7-9 TGTGCCAGCAGCAATACCGGGACTAGCGACTACAATGAGCAGTTCTTC CASSNTGTSDYNEQFF
. . TRBJ2-5 TRBV29-1 TGCAGCGTCCGACTAGTCCAAGAGACCCAGTACTTC CSVRLVQETQYF
few . TRBJ2-2 TRBV21-1 TGTGCCAGCAGCAAATCACGGCCTAGCGAGGGAAGGTGGCCTCCCGGGGAGCTGTTTTTT CASSKSRPSEGRWPPGELFF
many . TRBJ2-5 TRBV6-5 TGTGCCAGCAGTTACTCCCCTCAGGGGGGTAGGGAGACCCAGTACTTC CASSYSPQGGRETQYF
many . TRBJ1-1 TRBV29-1 TGCAGCGTTGAAACCAGGGCATGGGAAGCTTTCTTT CSVETRAWEAFF
few . TRBJ1-6 TRBV10-2 TGCGCCAGCAGTGGAGGCATGATAGATACTTCACCCCTCCACTTT CASSGGMIDTSPLHF
. . TRBJ2-6 TRBV2 TGTGCCAGCAGTGACATTCGTAGCTCTGGGGCCAACGTCCTGACTTTC CASSDIRSSGANVLTF
few TRBD1 TRBJ2-3 TRBV28 TGTGCCAGCAGACGGAAACCGGGACAGACATCAGATACGCAGTATTTT CASRRKPGQTSDTQYF
few TRBD1 TRBJ2-7 TRBV9 TGTGCCAGCAGCGTAGGCGCAGGGGGCAACGACGAGCAGTACTTC CASSVGAGGNDEQYF
. . TRBJ1-1 TRBV29-1 TGCAGCGTTGAGGCCGGGGTGGCTTTCTTT CSVEAGVAFF
many TRBD2 TRBJ2-1 TRBV29-1 TGCAGCGGAGAACCGGGGGGCAATGAGCAGTTCTTC CSGEPGGNEQFF
. . TRBJ1-2 TRBV27 TGTGCCAGCAGATGGGTAGGGGGTGATGCCTACACCTTC CASRWVGGDAYTF
few . TRBJ2-1 TRBV5-1 TGCGCCAGCACAACCCAGGGCTCAGAATCCCTCTCCTACAATGAGCAGTTCTTC CASTTQGSESLSYNEQFF
few TRBD1 TRBJ2-1 TRBV15 TGTGCCACCAGCAGCCCGGGACAGGGTTACCCCTACAATGAGCAGTTCTTC CATSSPGQGYPYNEQFF
. TRBD1 TRBJ1-6 TRBV12-3/TRBV12-4 TGTGCCAGCAGTTTAGCGCACTGGACAGGGGGCGCGGGGGATAATTCACCCCTCCACTTT CASSLAHWTGGAGDNSPLHF
many TRBD2 TRBJ2-3 TRBV5-1 TGCGCCAGCAGCTTGGAACTAGCGGGGACAGATACGCAGTATTTT CASSLELAGTDTQYF
many . TRBJ1-2 TRBV28 TGTGCCAGCAGTTTAGTGGCGAGGGGCTATGGCTACACCTTC CASSLVARGYGYTF
few TRBD1 TRBJ2-4 TRBV27 TGTGCCAGCAGTTACAGGGGAATGCTAGCCAAAAACATTCAGTACTTC CASSYRGMLAKNIQYF
few TRBD1 TRBJ1-5 TRBV7-2 TGTGCCAGCAGCGGACAGGGGACCAATCAGCCCCAGCATTTT CASSGQGTNQPQHF
many . TRBJ1-2 TRBV18 TGTGCCAGCTCACCACAAACCAGACACGTTTCTCATGGCTACACCTTC CASSPQTRHVSHGYTF
few . TRBJ2-3 TRBV4-1 TGCGCCAGCAGCCAAGAAACTCCTCAAACGCAGTATTTT CASSQETPQTQYF
. . TRBJ1-1 TRBV27 TGTGCCAGCAGTTTGGCGACTTCCGGCACTGAAGCTTTCTTT CASSLATSGTEAFF